The 5 T cell receptor beta chains below were found in one sample sequenced in a study of T cell repertoires in cytomegalovirus infection. Antigen specificity for these receptors is unknown. Each CDR3 protein gets one entry after TCRdb re-called the reads with MiXCR. The data contain some 800,000 distinct CDR3 sequences, almost 30% of them singletons. Here the sequenced sample was cultured CD8+ T cells from PBMCs, taken from culture after CMV antigen stimulation. The receptor set was obtained from a human donor in good health (CMV status not recorded). Some clones in this sample may be carry-over from other donors' samples.

This rearrangement joins TRBV7-2 to TRBJ2-7, with 9 positions matching TRBD2. Germline lookup yields CDR1 SGHTA and CDR2 FQGNSA. CDR3 size: 16 residues. V trimming: 1 base; J trimming: 9 bases; junction bases outside the gene matches: 13. This CDR3 is CASSLVGGGDRVGQYF. CDR3 nucleotides: TGTGCCAGCAGCTTAGTGGGCGGGGGGGATCGAGTCGGGCAGTACTTC.

This clonotype has more than one count but fewer than ten. This chain links TRBV20-1 with TRBJ2-1; D uncertain. V was cut by 3 bases and J by 6 bases, with 18 bases left in between. Looked up from germline, CDR1 is DFQATT and CDR2 is SNEGSKA (reference sequence). This CDR3 spans 15 amino acids. Here the CDR3 DNA reads TGCAGTGCTAGGGAATGGCTTGGCGGCCGCAATGAGCAGTTCTTC. This gives the protein CSAREWLGGRNEQFF.

This sequence joins TRBV15 and TRBJ2-3; 10 bases align to TRBD2. This CDR3 is 17 amino acids long. In germline, CDR1 is LNHNV, CDR2 YYDKDF (reference sequence). V was pared by 1 base and J by 2 bases, with 6 bases of the junction left unmatched. The CDR3 loop reads CATSRAASGGATDTQYF. For the CDR3, the DNA is TGTGCCACCAGCAGAGCGGCTAGCGGGGGAGCCACAGATACGCAGTATTTT.

The table lists this clonotype with a few counts. The chain couples TRBV27 to TRBJ1-2; tentative D call: TRBD1 (5 bases). Germline V gene data show CDR1 as MNHEY and CDR2 as SMNVEV (reference sequence). V lost 6 bases and J 6 bases, leaving 14 bases between the germline ends. This CDR3 is built from 13 residues. Written as DNA, the CDR3 is TGTGCCAGCAGCCCTTGGGGGTTGGATGGCTACACCTTC. Translation: CASSPWGLDGYTF.

J is TRBJ1-6 and V is TRBV6-2 or TRBV6-3; D is unresolved. This CDR3 has 13 amino acids. CDR1 MNHEY and CDR2 SVGEGT come from the germline V gene. V lost 0 bases to trimming and J lost 8 bases, with 5 bases between them. The CDR3 DNA reads as TGTGCCAGCAGTTACTCGGCCGATTCACCCCTCCACTTT. Residues: CASSYSADSPLHF.